These 7 T cell receptor beta chains share one sample of origin, sequenced in a study of neurological immune-mediated disorders. In TCRdb, the 5' RACE reads were re-called with MiXCR into one record per CDR3 protein. The sample carries tens of thousands of distinct CDR3 sequences, 10% recorded once. The sample was PBMCs. These TCRs come from a man between 40 and 49 years old in good health.

There are many counts of this clonotype. The chain has TRBV29-1 and TRBJ2-2, with TRBD1 identical over 9 bases. The CDR3 has 13 residues. The ends lost 6 bases at V and 5 bases at J; junction bases unmatched: 4. Looked up from germline, CDR1 is SQVTM and CDR2 is ANQGSEA. CDR3 sequence (DNA): TGCAGCGTCCCGACAGGGGGGACCGGGGAGCTGTTTTTT. Encoded protein: CSVPTGGTGELFF.

The rearrangement uses TRBV7-6 and TRBJ1-2; maybe TRBD1 (6 bases). The CDR3 length is 15 residues. Between the trimmed V and J ends, which lost 3 bases and 6 bases, there was a span of 17 bases. CDR1 and CDR2 from the germline V gene are SGHVS and FNYEAQ. CDR3 in DNA: TGTGCCAGCAGCTTTGGGCAGGGGTCGTCCCATGGCTACACCTTC. The encoded protein is CASSFGQGSSHGYTF.

This clonotype was counted at least ten times. This chain joins TRBV18 and TRBJ1-1; perhaps TRBD1 as D (5 bases). The CDR3 extends over 14 amino acids. Trimming stripped 5 bases from V and 2 bases from J, with 12 bases between. Germline CDR1 is KGHSH and CDR2 is LQKENI. This CDR3 reads CASSTRDPNTEAFF. CDR3 bases: TGTGCCAGCTCAACCCGGGACCCAAACACTGAAGCTTTCTTT.

This clonotype was recorded at least ten times. V is TRBV7-9 and J is TRBJ1-1, with a tentative D call TRBD1 (6 bases). With 3 bases removed from V and 8 bases from J, the gap between germline ends came to 19 bases. The germline CDR1 and CDR2 sequences are SEHNR and FQNEAQ (reference sequence). The CDR3 is 15 residues long. CDR3 sequence (DNA): TGTGCCAGCAGCTTGGGGGGGCGGACGGACGGAGAAGCTTTCTTT. Its translation is CASSLGGRTDGEAFF.

This clonotype was seen ten or more times. The rearrangement links TRBV7-9 to TRBJ2-5, with D perhaps matching TRBD1 or TRBD2 (6 bases each). V gave up 4 bases and J gave up 2 bases, with 20 bases separating them. There are 17 residues in the CDR3. CDR1 is SEHNR and CDR2 is FQNEAQ in the germline V gene (reference sequence). The CDR3 spells CASSSAFYREAQETQYF. The CDR3 DNA sequence: TGTGCCAGCAGCTCAGCCTTCTACAGGGAGGCTCAAGAGACCCAGTACTTC.

This clonotype was observed at least ten times. CDR3 sequence reads: CASSPPMGGELFF. CDR3 coding DNA: TGTGCCAGCAGCCCCCCGATGGGCGGGGAGCTGTTTTTT. This chain joins TRBV3-1 and TRBJ2-2; D remains unclear. The V end lost 4 bases, the J end lost 7 bases, and 10 bases lay between the germline ends. This CDR3 contains 13 residues. CDR1 and CDR2 from the germline V gene are LGHDT and YNNKEL (reference sequence).

The gene calls are TRBV3-1 and TRBJ2-5, with a weak D call TRBD2 (6 bases). The germline V gene has CDR1 LGHDT and CDR2 YNNKEL (reference sequence). This CDR3 is built from 15 residues. Between the trimmed V and J ends, which lost 3 bases and 5 bases, there was a span of 16 bases. CDR3 loop: CASSQRDLSAETQYF. DNA of the CDR3: TGTGCCAGCAGCCAGCGGGATCTTAGTGCCGAGACCCAGTACTTC.